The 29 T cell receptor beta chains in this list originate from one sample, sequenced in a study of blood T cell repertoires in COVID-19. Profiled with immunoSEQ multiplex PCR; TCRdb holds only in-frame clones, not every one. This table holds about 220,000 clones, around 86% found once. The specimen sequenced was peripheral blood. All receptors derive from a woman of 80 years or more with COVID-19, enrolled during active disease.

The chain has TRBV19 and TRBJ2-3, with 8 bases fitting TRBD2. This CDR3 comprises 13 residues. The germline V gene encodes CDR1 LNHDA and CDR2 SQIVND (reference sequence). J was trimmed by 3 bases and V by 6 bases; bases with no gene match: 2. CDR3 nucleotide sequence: TGTGCCAGTAGCGGGGGGGCTACAGATACGCAGTATTTT. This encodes CASSGGATDTQYF.

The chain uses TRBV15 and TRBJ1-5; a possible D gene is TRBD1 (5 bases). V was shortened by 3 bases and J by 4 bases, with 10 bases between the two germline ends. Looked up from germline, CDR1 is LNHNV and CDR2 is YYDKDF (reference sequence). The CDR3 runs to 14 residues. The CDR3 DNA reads TGTGCCACCAGCAGTGACGGGGGAAATCAGCCCCAGCATTTT. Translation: CATSSDGGNQPQHF.

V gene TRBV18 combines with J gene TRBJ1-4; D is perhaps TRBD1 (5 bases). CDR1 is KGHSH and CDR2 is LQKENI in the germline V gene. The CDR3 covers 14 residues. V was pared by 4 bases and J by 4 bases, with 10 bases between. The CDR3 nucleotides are TGTGCCAGCTCACAGGACAAGGGTAATGAAAAACTGTTTTTT. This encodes CASSQDKGNEKLFF.

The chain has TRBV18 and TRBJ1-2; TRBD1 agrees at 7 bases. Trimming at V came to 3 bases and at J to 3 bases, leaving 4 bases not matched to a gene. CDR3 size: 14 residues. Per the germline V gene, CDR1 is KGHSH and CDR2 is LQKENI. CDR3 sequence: CASSPGQFYYGYTF. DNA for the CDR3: TGTGCCAGCTCACCGGGACAGTTTTACTATGGCTACACCTTC.

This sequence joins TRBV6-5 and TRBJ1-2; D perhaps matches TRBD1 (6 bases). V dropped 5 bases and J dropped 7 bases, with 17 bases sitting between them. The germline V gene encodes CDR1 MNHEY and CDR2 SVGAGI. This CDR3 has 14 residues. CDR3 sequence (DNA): TGTGCCAGCAGTATGGGGGAGGGGGGCGGTGGCTACACCTTC. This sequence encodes CASSMGEGGGGYTF.

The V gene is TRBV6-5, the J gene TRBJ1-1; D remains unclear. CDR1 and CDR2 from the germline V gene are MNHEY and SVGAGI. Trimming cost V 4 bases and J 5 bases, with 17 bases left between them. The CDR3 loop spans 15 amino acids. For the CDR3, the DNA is TGTGCCAGCAGTTCTCTGGGTCAAGTCGGGACTGAAGCTTTCTTT. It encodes CASSSLGQVGTEAFF.

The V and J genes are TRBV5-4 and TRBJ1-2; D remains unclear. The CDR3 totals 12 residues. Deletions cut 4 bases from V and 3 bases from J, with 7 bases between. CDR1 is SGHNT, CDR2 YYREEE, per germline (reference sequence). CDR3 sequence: CASSLVYYGYTF. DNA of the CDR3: TGTGCCAGCAGCCTAGTTTACTATGGCTACACCTTC.

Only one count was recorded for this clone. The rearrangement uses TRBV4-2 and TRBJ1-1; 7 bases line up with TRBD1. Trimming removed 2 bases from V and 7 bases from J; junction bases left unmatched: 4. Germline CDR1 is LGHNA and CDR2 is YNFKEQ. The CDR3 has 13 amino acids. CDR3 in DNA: TGTGCCAGCAGCCAACCCGGGACAGATGAAGCTTTCTTT. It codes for CASSQPGTDEAFF.

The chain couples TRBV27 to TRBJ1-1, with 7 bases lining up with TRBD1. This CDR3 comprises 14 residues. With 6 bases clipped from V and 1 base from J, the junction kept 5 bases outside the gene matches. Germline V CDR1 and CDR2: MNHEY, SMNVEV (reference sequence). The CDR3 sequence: CASRKQGKNTEAFF. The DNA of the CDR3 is TGTGCCAGCAGGAAACAGGGGAAGAACACTGAAGCTTTCTTT.

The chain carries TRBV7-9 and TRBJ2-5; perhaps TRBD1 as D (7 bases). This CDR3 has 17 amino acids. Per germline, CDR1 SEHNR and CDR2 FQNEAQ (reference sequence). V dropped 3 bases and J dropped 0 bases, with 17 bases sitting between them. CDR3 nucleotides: TGTGCCAGCAGCTTTCGGGGGACAGTGGTATACCAAGAGACCCAGTACTTC. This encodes CASSFRGTVVYQETQYF.

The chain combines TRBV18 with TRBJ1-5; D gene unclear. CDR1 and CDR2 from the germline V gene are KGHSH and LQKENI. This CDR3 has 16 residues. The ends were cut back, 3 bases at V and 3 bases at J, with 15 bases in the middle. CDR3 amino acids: CASSPGRSGSNQPQHF. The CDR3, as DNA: TGTGCCAGCTCACCTGGCCGCAGCGGGTCCAATCAGCCCCAGCATTTT. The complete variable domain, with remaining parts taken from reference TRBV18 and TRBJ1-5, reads NAGVMQNPRHLVRRRGQEARLRCSPMKGHSHVYWYRQLPEEGLKFMVYLQKENIIDESGMPKERFSAEFPKEGPSILRIQQVVRGDSAAYFCASSPGRSGSNQPQHFGDGTRLSIL.

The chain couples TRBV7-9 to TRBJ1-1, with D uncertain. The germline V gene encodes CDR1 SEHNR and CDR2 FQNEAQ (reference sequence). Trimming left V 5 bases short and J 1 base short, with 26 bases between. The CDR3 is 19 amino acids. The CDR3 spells CASSPSPIIGSQQNTEAFF. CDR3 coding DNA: TGTGCCAGCAGCCCCTCCCCAATAATCGGGTCCCAGCAGAACACTGAAGCTTTCTTT. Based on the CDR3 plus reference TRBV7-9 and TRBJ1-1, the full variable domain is DTGVSQNPRHKITKRGQNVTFRCDPISEHNRLYWYRQTLGQGPEFLTYFQNEAQLEKSRLLSDRFSAERPKGSFSTLEIQRTEQGDSAMYLCASSPSPIIGSQQNTEAFFGQGTRLTVV.

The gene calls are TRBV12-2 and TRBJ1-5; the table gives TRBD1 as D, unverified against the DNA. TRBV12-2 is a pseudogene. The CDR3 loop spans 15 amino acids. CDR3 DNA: TGTGCAAGTCGCTTACCCTGGACACACAATCAGCCCCAGCATTTT. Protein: CASRLPWTHNQPQHF.

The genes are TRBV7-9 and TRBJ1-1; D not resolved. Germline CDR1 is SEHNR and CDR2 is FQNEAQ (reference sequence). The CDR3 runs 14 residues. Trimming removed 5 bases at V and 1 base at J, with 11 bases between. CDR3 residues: CASSHPGSNTEAFF. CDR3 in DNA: TGTGCCAGCAGCCACCCCGGGTCGAACACTGAAGCTTTCTTT.

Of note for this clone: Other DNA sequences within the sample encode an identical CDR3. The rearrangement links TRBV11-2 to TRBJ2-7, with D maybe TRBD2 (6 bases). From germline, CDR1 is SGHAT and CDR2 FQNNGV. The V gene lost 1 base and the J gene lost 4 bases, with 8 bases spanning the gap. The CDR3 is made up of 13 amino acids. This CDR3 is CASSLAGRYEQYF. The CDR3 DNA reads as TGTGCCAGCAGCTTAGCAGGGAGGTACGAGCAGTACTTC.

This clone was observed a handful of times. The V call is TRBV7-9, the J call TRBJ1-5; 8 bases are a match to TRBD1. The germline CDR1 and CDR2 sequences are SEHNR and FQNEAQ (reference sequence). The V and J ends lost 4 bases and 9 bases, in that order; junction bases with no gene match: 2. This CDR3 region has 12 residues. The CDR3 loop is CASSSGGRPQHF. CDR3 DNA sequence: TGTGCCAGCAGCTCAGGGGGCCGGCCCCAGCATTTT.

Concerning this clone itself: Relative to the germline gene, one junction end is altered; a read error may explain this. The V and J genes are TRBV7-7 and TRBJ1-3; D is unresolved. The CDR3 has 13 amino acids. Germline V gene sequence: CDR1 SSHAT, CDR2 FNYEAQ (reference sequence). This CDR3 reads CASSLGAGNTIYF. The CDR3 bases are TGTGCTAGCAGCTTGGGAGCTGGAAACACCATATATTTT.

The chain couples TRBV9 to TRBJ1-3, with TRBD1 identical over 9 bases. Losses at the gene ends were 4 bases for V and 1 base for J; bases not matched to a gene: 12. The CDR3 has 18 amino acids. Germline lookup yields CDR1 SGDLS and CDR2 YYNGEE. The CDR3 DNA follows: TGTGCCAGCAGCAGACCGTTAACAGGGGGCGCATCTGGAAACACCATATATTTT. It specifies CASSRPLTGGASGNTIYF.

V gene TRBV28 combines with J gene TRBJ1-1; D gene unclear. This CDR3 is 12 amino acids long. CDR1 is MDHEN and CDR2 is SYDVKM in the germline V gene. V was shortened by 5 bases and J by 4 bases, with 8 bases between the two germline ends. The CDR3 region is CASSPTITEAFF. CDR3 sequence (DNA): TGTGCCAGCAGTCCCACAATCACTGAAGCTTTCTTT. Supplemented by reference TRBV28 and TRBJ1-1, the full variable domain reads DVKVTQSSRYLVKRTGEKVFLECVQDMDHENMFWYRQDPGLGLRLIYFSYDVKMKEKGDIPEGYSVSREKKERFSLILESASTNQTSMYLCASSPTITEAFFGQGTRLTVV.

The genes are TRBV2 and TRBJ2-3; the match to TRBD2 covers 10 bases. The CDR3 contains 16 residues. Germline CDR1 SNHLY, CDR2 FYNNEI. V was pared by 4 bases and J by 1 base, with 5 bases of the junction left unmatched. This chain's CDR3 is CASSAIAGGRTDTQYF. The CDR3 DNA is TGTGCCAGCAGTGCAATAGCGGGAGGACGCACAGATACGCAGTATTTT.

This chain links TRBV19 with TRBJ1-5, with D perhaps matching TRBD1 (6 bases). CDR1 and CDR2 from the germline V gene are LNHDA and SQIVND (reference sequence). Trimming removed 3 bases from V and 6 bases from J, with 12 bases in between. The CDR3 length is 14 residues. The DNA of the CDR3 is TGTGCCAGTAGTATTGGGGGGGCTGGTCAGCCCCAGCATTTT. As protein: CASSIGGAGQPQHF. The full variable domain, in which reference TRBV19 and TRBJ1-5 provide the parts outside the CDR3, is DGGITQSPKYLFRKEGQNVTLSCEQNLNHDAMYWYRQDPGQGLRLIYYSQIVNDFQKGDIAEGYSVSREKKESFPLTVTSAQKNPTAFYLCASSIGGAGQPQHFGDGTRLSIL.

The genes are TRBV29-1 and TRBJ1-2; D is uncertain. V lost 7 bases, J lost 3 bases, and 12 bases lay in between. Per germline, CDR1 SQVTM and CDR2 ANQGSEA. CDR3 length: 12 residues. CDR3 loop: CSATSAYYGYTF. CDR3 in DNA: TGCAGCGCTACGTCCGCGTACTATGGCTACACCTTC.

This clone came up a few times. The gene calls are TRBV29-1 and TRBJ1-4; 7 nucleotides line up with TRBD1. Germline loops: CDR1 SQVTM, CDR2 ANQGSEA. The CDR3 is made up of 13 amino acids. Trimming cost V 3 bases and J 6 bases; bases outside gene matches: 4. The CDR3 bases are TGCAGCGTTGATTTACAGGGGTATGAAAAACTGTTTTTT. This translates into CSVDLQGYEKLFF.

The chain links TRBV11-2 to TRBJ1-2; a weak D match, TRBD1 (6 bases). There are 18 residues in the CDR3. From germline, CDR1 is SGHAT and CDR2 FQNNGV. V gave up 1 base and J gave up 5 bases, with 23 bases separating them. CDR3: CASSLVHVGQSSPYGYTF. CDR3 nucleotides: TGTGCCAGCAGCTTAGTTCATGTCGGACAGTCAAGCCCATATGGCTACACCTTC.

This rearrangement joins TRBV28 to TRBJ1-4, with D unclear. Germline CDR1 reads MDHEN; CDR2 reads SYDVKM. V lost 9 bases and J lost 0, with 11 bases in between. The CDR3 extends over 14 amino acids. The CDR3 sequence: CASSTVATNEKLFF. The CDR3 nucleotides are TGTGCCAGTAGTACAGTTGCAACTAATGAAAAACTGTTTTTT.

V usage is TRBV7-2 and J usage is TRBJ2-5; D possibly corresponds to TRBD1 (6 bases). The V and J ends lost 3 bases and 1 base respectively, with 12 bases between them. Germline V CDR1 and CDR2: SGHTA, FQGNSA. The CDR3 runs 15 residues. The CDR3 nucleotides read TGTGCCAGCAGCTTTTTCGACAGGTTCCAAGAGACCCAGTACTTC. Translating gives CASSFFDRFQETQYF.

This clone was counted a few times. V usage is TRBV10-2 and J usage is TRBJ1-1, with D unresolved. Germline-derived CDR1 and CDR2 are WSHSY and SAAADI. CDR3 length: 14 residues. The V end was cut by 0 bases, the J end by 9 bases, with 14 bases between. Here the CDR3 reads CASSESTARDQAFF. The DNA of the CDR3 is TGCGCCAGCAGTGAGTCGACTGCCCGGGATCAAGCTTTCTTT.

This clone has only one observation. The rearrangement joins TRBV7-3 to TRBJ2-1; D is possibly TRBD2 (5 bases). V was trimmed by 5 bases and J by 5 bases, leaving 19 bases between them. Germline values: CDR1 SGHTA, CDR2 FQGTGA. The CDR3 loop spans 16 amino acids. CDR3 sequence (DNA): TGTGCCAGCAGCCCCCGACCGGGGTGGGCTAACAATGAGCAGTTCTTC. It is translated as CASSPRPGWANNEQFF.

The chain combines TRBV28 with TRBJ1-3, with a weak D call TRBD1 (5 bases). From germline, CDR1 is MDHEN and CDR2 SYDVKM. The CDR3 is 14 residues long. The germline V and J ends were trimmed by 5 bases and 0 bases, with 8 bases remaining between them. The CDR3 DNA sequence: TGTGCCAGCAGTCCAGACAGCTCTGGAAACACCATATATTTT. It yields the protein CASSPDSSGNTIYF. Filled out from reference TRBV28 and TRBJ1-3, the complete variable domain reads DVKVTQSSRYLVKRTGEKVFLECVQDMDHENMFWYRQDPGLGLRLIYFSYDVKMKEKGDIPEGYSVSREKKERFSLILESASTNQTSMYLCASSPDSSGNTIYFGEGSWLTVV.